This T cell receptor beta chain was retrieved from a study of T cells in Graves' hyperthyroidism and ophthalmopathy. The table lists this clonotype with many counts. Amplification of TCR beta CDR3 regions used RNA as the template. The TCR CDR3 was amplified in a first-round RT-PCR using the HTBI primer set. MiXCR, applied by TCRdb to the multiplex PCR reads, yields one record per CDR3 protein. Here the sample spans about 400,000 distinct CDR3 sequences, roughly 13% being singletons. Graves' hyperthyroidism qualified as stable when ophthalmopathy did not progress within 18 months. Diagnoses were established using clinical symptoms, serum thyroxine and TRAb, thyroid ultrasound and orbital computed tomography. Germline assignment: CDR1 DFQATT and CDR2 SNEGSKA (reference sequence). The CDR3 has 15 residues. The V gene lost 4 bases and the J gene lost 4 bases, with 20 bases spanning the gap.

Sequencing input: blood. The clonotype was recovered from a young woman with Graves' hyperthyroidism. The V and J genes are TRBV20-1 and TRBJ2-7; D possibly corresponds to TRBD1 (6 bases). The CDR3 is CSATAPGQPEYEQYF. The CDR3 DNA sequence: TGCAGTGCTACAGCCCCCGGACAGCCTGAATACGAGCAGTACTTC.